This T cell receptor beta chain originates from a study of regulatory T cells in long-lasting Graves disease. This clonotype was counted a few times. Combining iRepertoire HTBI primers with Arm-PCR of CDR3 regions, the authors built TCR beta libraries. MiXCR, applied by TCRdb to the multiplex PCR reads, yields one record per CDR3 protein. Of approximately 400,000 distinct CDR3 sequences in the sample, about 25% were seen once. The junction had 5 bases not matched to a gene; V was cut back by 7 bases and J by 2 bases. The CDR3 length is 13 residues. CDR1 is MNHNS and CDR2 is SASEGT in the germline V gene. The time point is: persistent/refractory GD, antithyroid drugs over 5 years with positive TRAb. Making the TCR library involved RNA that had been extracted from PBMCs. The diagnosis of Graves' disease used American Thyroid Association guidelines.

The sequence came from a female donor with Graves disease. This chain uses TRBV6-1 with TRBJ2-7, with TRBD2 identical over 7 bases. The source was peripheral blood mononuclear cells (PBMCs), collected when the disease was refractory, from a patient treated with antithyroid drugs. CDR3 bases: TGTGCCAGCAAGGGAGGGCCGGCCTACGAGCAGTACTTC. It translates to CASKGGPAYEQYF.